Below, 15 T cell receptor beta chains from the same sample are listed, as sequenced in a study of identical twins. TCRdb called the 5' RACE reads again in MiXCR, with one record for every CDR3 protein. The table includes 1.5 million to 2 million distinct CDR3 sequences, less than 35% detected once. The sequencing input was cord blood. The receptors were gathered from a newborn girl in good health.

This clonotype occurred many times. The chain carries TRBV4-2 and TRBJ2-3; no clear D gene. Germline values: CDR1 LGHNA, CDR2 YNFKEQ. The CDR3 contains 13 residues. The ends were cut back, 0 bases at V and 6 bases at J, with 7 bases in the middle. The CDR3 DNA follows: TGTGCCAGCAGCCAAGATCGTTCGGATACGCAGTATTTT. Its protein is CASSQDRSDTQYF.

This clonotype was seen more than once but under ten times. The chain links TRBV20-1 to TRBJ2-5; 9 bases match TRBD1. Looked up from germline, CDR1 is DFQATT and CDR2 is SNEGSKA (reference sequence). The V and J ends lost 2 bases and 4 bases, in that order; junction bases with no gene match: 5. CDR3 size: 14 residues. CDR3 residues: CSARSTGGGETQYF. In nucleotides, the CDR3 is TGCAGTGCTAGATCGACAGGGGGAGGAGAGACCCAGTACTTC.

The sample holds a few counts of this clonotype. The V call is TRBV28, the J call TRBJ1-2; 7 bases map to TRBD1. CDR1 and CDR2 (germline): MDHEN, SYDVKM. The length of the CDR3 is 16 residues. V lost 5 bases, J lost 1 base, and 10 bases stayed unmatched. The CDR3 loop is CASSQLTGQFNYGYTF. The CDR3 DNA reads as TGTGCCAGCAGTCAATTGACGGGACAGTTTAACTATGGCTACACCTTC.

V and J are TRBV5-1 and TRBJ2-4; D is unclear. The germline gives CDR1 SGHRS, CDR2 YFSETQ. Trimming removed 4 bases at V and 13 bases at J, with 12 bases between. The CDR3 length is 11 residues. CDR3 in DNA: TGCGCCAGCAGCCAACTTACGAAGCAGTACTTC. Protein: CASSQLTKQYF.

The chain uses TRBV5-1 and TRBJ2-1; no clear D gene. The CDR3 contains 17 residues. V was clipped by 0 bases and J by 0 bases, with 13 bases between them. Germline values: CDR1 SGHRS, CDR2 YFSETQ. The CDR3 loop is CASSLVRGPFSYNEQFF. The CDR3 DNA reads as TGCGCCAGCAGCTTGGTTCGCGGCCCGTTCTCCTACAATGAGCAGTTCTTC.

The gene calls are TRBV5-1 and TRBJ1-2; a weak D match, TRBD1 (5 bases). The CDR3 is made up of 14 amino acids. Deletions cut 0 bases from V and 4 bases from J, with 10 bases between. Per germline, CDR1 SGHRS and CDR2 YFSETQ. CDR3 sequence: CASSLEHRSYGYTF. DNA for the CDR3: TGCGCCAGCAGCTTGGAGCACAGGTCCTATGGCTACACCTTC. The complete variable domain, with remaining parts taken from reference TRBV5-1 and TRBJ1-2, reads KAGVTQTPRYLIKTRGQQVTLSCSPISGHRSVSWYQQTPGQGLQFLFEYFSETQRNKGNFPGRFSGRQFSNSRSEMNVSTLELGDSALYLCASSLEHRSYGYTFGSGTRLTVV.

This clonotype showed up just a few times. The chain joins TRBV12-3 or TRBV12-4 to TRBJ1-5; unclear D gene. The CDR3 contains 16 residues. Between the trimmed V and J ends, which lost 4 bases and 0 bases, there was a span of 13 bases. Here the CDR3 DNA reads TGTGCCAGCAGTTCTAACAGTGCTTATAGCAATCAGCCCCAGCATTTT. It encodes CASSSNSAYSNQPQHF.

This clonotype was observed at least ten times. The chain employs TRBV20-1 and TRBJ1-5, with 8 nucleotides matching TRBD1. Germline lookup yields CDR1 DFQATT and CDR2 SNEGSKA (reference sequence). This CDR3 is 13 amino acids long. Unmatched junction bases numbered 6, after V lost 7 bases and J lost 4 bases. This CDR3 reads CSVHDRGNQPQHF. CDR3 coding DNA: TGCAGTGTTCACGACAGGGGAAATCAGCCCCAGCATTTT.

This clonotype was counted only a few times. The chain carries TRBV6-2 or TRBV6-3 and TRBJ1-5; D may be TRBD1 (5 bases). The CDR3 is 14 residues long. CDR1 is MNHEY and CDR2 is SVGEGT in the germline V gene. V shed 5 bases and J shed 5 bases, with 13 bases lying between them. The CDR3 sequence is CASSPQGLDQPQHF. CDR3 coding DNA: TGTGCCAGCAGTCCCCAGGGATTGGATCAGCCCCAGCATTTT.

In the case of this clonotype: The germline gene is not matched at one end of the junction; a read error may be the cause. The gene calls are TRBV12-3 or TRBV12-4 and TRBJ1-4; TRBD1 matches at 7 bases. This CDR3 has 14 amino acids. The CDR3 DNA follows: TGTGTCAGCAGTTCACAGGGGAGGGATGAAAAACTGTTTTTT. Amino acids: CVSSSQGRDEKLFF.

For this clonotype: A read error may produce the germline difference seen at one junction end. This chain connects TRBV12-3 or TRBV12-4 to TRBJ1-1; D call uncertain. The CDR3 extends over 13 amino acids. The CDR3 loop is CASSLTRHTEAFF. In DNA form, the CDR3 reads TGTGCCAGCAGTTTAACACGCCACACGGAAGCTTTCTTT.

DNA of the CDR3: TGTGCTAGTGGTTTCTCCAGCCATGGGGATCAGCCCCAGCATTTT. Translated, it gives CASGFSSHGDQPQHF. This chain connects TRBV12-5 to TRBJ1-5, with D unresolved. V was trimmed by 3 bases and J by 5 bases, leaving 14 bases between them. Germline CDR1 reads LGHNT; CDR2 reads FRNRAP. The CDR3 covers 15 residues.

V and J are TRBV5-1 and TRBJ1-1; D not certain. Trimming took off 4 bases at V and 2 bases at J, with 12 bases between the two ends. CDR3 length: 14 residues. From germline, CDR1 is SGHRS and CDR2 YFSETQ. CDR3 residues: CASSTGRSNTEAFF. The CDR3, as DNA: TGCGCCAGCAGCACCGGACGGAGTAACACTGAAGCTTTCTTT. Supplemented by reference TRBV5-1 and TRBJ1-1, the full variable domain reads KAGVTQTPRYLIKTRGQQVTLSCSPISGHRSVSWYQQTPGQGLQFLFEYFSETQRNKGNFPGRFSGRQFSNSRSEMNVSTLELGDSALYLCASSTGRSNTEAFFGQGTRLTVV.

This clonotype showed up just a few times. The rearrangement joins TRBV6-2 or TRBV6-3 to TRBJ2-1; TRBD2 is a possible D gene (6 bases). Looked up from germline, CDR1 is MNHEY and CDR2 is SVGEGT. This CDR3 has 15 amino acids. V lost 8 bases to trimming and J lost 2 bases, with 16 bases between them. The CDR3: CASDSGLRAYNEQFF. The DNA of the CDR3 is TGTGCCAGCGACTCGGGACTCCGAGCCTACAATGAGCAGTTCTTC.

Only a few counts were recorded for this clonotype. This may be a read error, as it is one base from a much larger clone. This chain uses TRBV27 with TRBJ2-7, with TRBD2 matching over 9 bases. Losses at the gene ends were 8 bases for V and 7 bases for J; bases not matched to a gene: 9. CDR3 length: 13 residues. Germline V CDR1 and CDR2: MNHEY, SMNVEV (reference sequence). Here the CDR3 reads CASRRAGGQEQYF. The CDR3 nucleotides read TGTGCCAGCCGACGAGCGGGAGGACAAGAGCAGTACTTC.